This T cell receptor beta chain was captured by sequencing in a study of shared clonotypes between healthy human individuals. Study processing details: ImmunoSEQ sequences covered only the junction and lacked quality scores; filtering therefore differed. The table came from immunoSEQ multiplex PCR; TCRdb's copy has only in-frame clones and leaves some out. That table is the source of V, J and clone size, and D and trimming were worked out from the DNA. This sample has under 1,100,000 clones, with around 76% found just once. This clone was counted once. Its antigen is as yet unknown. Other nucleotide sequences from this sample produce the same CDR3. Points from the study as a whole: At large depth, rarefaction still showed sorted-subset sequencing to be incomplete. Clonotypes that were shared across a handful of donors made up 4% to 6% of naive CD4 clonotypes. It was the non-shared clonotypes that had lower generation probabilities than clonotypes shared by all four donors.

From germline, CDR1 is MDHEN and CDR2 SYDVKM. Trimming took 6 bases from V and 3 from J; bases not matched to a gene: 4. CDR3 length equals 13 residues. The chain employs TRBV28 and TRBJ2-7, with TRBD1 identical over 8 bases. Sequencing input: memory CD4+ T cells sorted from blood. The subset here: CD45RA-negative fraction. This sequence originates from a man between 18 and 35 years old in good health. CDR3 amino acids: CASSRTGGYEQYF. CDR3 nucleotides: TGTGCCAGCAGCCGTACAGGGGGCTACGAGCAGTACTTC.